The rows below give T cell receptor beta chains drawn from one sample of a study of T-cell memory formation after mild COVID-19. TCRdb used MiXCR to reprocess the 5' RACE reads, holding one entry per CDR3 protein. The sample carries roughly 200,000 distinct CDR3 sequences, 16% recorded once. Sequences were obtained from PBMCs or a T cell subset sorted from them (not recorded which). The receptors originated from an adult woman who had mild COVID-19 (a few samples of this study predate the infection). Cell type and time point are not known. CDR3s include the opening cysteine and the closing phenylalanine or tryptophan. A D gene is named only where the DNA matches it firmly. Expanded clones are given a class, and other clones once, few, many or no size at all.

v_gene	j_gene	d_gene	len	abundance	CDR3aa	CDR3nt
TRBV7-9	TRBJ2-3	NA	13	NA	CASSLRQRDTQYF	TGTGCCAGCAGCCTTAGACAGCGGGATACGCAGTATTTT
TRBV20-1	TRBJ1-5	NA	15	NA	CSAKGGVDSNQPQHF	TGCAGTGCTAAGGGGGGTGTGGATAGCAATCAGCCCCAGCATTTT
TRBV6-5	TRBJ2-7	NA	14	NA	CASRHRRLSYEQYF	TGTGCCAGCAGACACAGGAGACTCTCCTACGAGCAGTACTTC
TRBV5-1	TRBJ2-1	NA	13	few	CASSKSRGLEQFF	TGCGCCAGCAGCAAAAGTCGGGGTTTAGAGCAGTTCTTC
TRBV5-1	TRBJ2-1	TRBD1	14	few	CASSPGTGRSEQFF	TGCGCCAGCAGTCCCGGGACAGGGAGGAGTGAGCAGTTCTTC
TRBV12-3/TRBV12-4	TRBJ2-3	NA	13	NA	CASSTDRTDTQYF	TGTGCCAGCAGCACCGACAGGACAGATACGCAGTATTTT
TRBV28	TRBJ2-7	NA	15	NA	CASSPWQGRIYEQYF	TGTGCCAGCAGTCCTTGGCAGGGTCGTATCTACGAGCAGTACTTC
TRBV14	TRBJ1-4	NA	13	few	CASSQDLSEKLFF	TGTGCCAGCAGCCAGGACCTGTCTGAAAAACTGTTTTTT
TRBV25-1	TRBJ2-2	TRBD2	15	few	CASRGGGRNTGELFF	TGTGCCAGCAGAGGCGGGGGTAGGAACACCGGGGAGCTGTTTTTT
TRBV5-1	TRBJ2-2	NA	15	few	CASSLGGTNTGELFF	TGCGCCAGCAGCTTGGGCGGGACGAACACCGGGGAGCTGTTTTTT
TRBV11-2	TRBJ2-7	NA	13	few	CASSSDPFYEQYF	TGTGCCAGCAGCTCGGACCCTTTCTACGAGCAGTACTTC
TRBV25-1	TRBJ1-2	NA	16	NA	CASSDTLGLGGYGYTF	TGTGCCAGCAGTGACACCTTAGGACTGGGCGGATATGGCTACACCTTC
TRBV27	TRBJ2-2	NA	12	few	CASGKGGGELFF	TGTGCCAGCGGAAAAGGTGGCGGGGAGCTGTTTTTT
TRBV5-1	TRBJ2-3	NA	13	NA	CASSLGTTDTQYF	TGCGCCAGCAGCTTGGGTACCACAGATACGCAGTATTTT
TRBV7-3	TRBJ2-7	NA	13	few	CASSLNAGAEQYF	TGTGCCAGCAGCTTAAATGCAGGGGCCGAGCAGTACTTC
TRBV5-1	TRBJ2-3	NA	17	NA	CASSPADRTLSGDTQYF	TGCGCCAGCAGCCCTGCGGACAGAACGCTATCGGGGGATACGCAGTATTTT
TRBV7-6	TRBJ2-1	TRBD2	14	NA	CASSFAGAYNEQFF	TGTGCCAGCAGCTTTGCGGGAGCGTACAATGAGCAGTTCTTC
TRBV30	TRBJ2-1	TRBD2	13	NA	CAWSAGGPREQFF	TGTGCCTGGAGTGCGGGGGGGCCGCGAGAGCAGTTCTTC
TRBV7-9	TRBJ1-2	NA	14	few	CASSPHDGYYGYTF	TGTGCCAGCAGCCCCCATGACGGGTACTATGGCTACACCTTC
TRBV6-5	TRBJ1-5	TRBD1	13	few	CASSKDRGQPQHF	TGTGCCAGCAGCAAGGACAGGGGGCAACCCCAGCATTTT
TRBV5-1	TRBJ2-7	TRBD1	14	NA	CASRMEGGNYEQYF	TGCGCCAGCAGAATGGAAGGGGGCAACTACGAGCAGTACTTC
TRBV20-1	TRBJ2-5	TRBD2	15	NA	CSALRGGSASETQYF	TGCAGTGCTCTCCGGGGGGGGTCGGCGAGCGAGACCCAGTACTTC
TRBV6-2/TRBV6-3	TRBJ2-1	NA	12	few	CASSLLVYEQFF	TGTGCCAGCAGTTTACTAGTTTATGAGCAGTTCTTC
TRBV2	TRBJ2-1	TRBD1	13	NA	CASSGQGFDEQFF	TGTGCCAGCAGCGGACAGGGGTTTGATGAGCAGTTCTTC
TRBV12-3/TRBV12-4	TRBJ2-7	TRBD1	13	few	CASSYRGAYEQYF	TGTGCCAGCAGTTACAGGGGTGCGTACGAGCAGTACTTC
TRBV27	TRBJ2-7	NA	16	few	CASSASRIKGSYEQYF	TGTGCCAGCAGTGCCTCCCGGATCAAGGGCTCCTACGAGCAGTACTTC
TRBV25-1	TRBJ2-5	NA	15	few	CASSAKIGGQETQYF	TGTGCCAGCAGTGCCAAAATCGGGGGCCAAGAGACCCAGTACTTC
TRBV12-3/TRBV12-4	TRBJ2-1	TRBD2	14	few	CASRLAGANNEQFF	TGTGCCAGCAGACTAGCGGGAGCTAACAATGAGCAGTTCTTC
TRBV20-1	TRBJ1-6	TRBD1	15	once	CSALRQGSYNSPLHF	TGCAGTGCTCTTAGACAGGGCTCCTATAATTCACCCCTCCACTTT
TRBV12-3/TRBV12-4	TRBJ2-2	NA	13	few	CASSSGWTGELFF	TGTGCCAGCAGTTCCGGATGGACCGGGGAGCTGTTTTTT
TRBV23-1	TRBJ2-3	NA	15	few	CASSLPRAGTDTQYF	TGCGCCAGCAGTCTACCTCGGGCGGGCACAGATACGCAGTATTTT
TRBV27	TRBJ2-5	TRBD2	16	NA	CASSLLTSGGPGAQYF	TGTGCCAGCAGTTTACTGACTAGCGGGGGCCCGGGGGCCCAGTACTTC
TRBV18	TRBJ1-6	NA	14	few	CASSAQGGDSPLHF	TGTGCCAGCTCAGCACAGGGTGGGGATTCACCCCTCCACTTT
TRBV9	TRBJ2-1	TRBD2	20	NA	CASSPSTNGWTSGRVDEQFF	TGTGCCAGCAGCCCCTCCACGAATGGGTGGACTAGCGGCCGAGTCGATGAGCAGTTCTTC
TRBV12-3/TRBV12-4	TRBJ1-6	NA	15	few	CASSRSGELNSPLHF	TGTGCCAGCAGTAGATCGGGTGAATTAAATTCACCCCTCCACTTT
TRBV3-1	TRBJ1-5	NA	14	few	CASSPWISNQPQHF	TGTGCCAGCAGCCCCTGGATTAGCAATCAGCCCCAGCATTTT
TRBV2	TRBJ1-5	NA	16	few	CASSRGIRGGNQPQHF	TGTGCCAGCAGTCGGGGGATTCGTGGGGGCAATCAGCCCCAGCATTTT
TRBV5-1	TRBJ2-5	TRBD1	16	few	CASSSGTGPIQETQYF	TGCGCCAGCAGCTCAGGGACAGGACCGATACAAGAGACCCAGTACTTC